This T cell receptor (beta chain) was sequenced for a study of blood T cell repertoires in COVID-19 (dated by TCRdb to the early 2020s). Looking at the study overall: Samples covering the acute and convalescent phases of COVID-19 were provided by collaborators in the United States, Italy and Spain. A freely available public database, intended as a resource for researchers studying the immune response to SARS-CoV-2, is where the repertoires were released. The prospective study material was composed of cDNA or gDNA derived from T cells, B-cell-depleted T cells, or PBMCs. Samples came from the ongoing ImmuneRACE study (first 160 participants) plus 1,254 subjects from 6 global collaborators. Subjects who had been exposed to COVID-19, were actively infected with it, or had recovered from it provided the deeply sampled blood TCRbeta repertoires that made up the dataset. Where available, HLA class I and class II types were obtained from metadata supplied by the sample provider rather than from assay-based typing. The sample metadata nearly always contained a de-identified subject ID, COVID-19 status, age in years and sex. Overall study results and their limits: The amount of clinical and demographic metadata varied by source and participant and was provided uncurated.

At one collaborating source in Seattle, patients were enrolled during active infection and were followed longitudinally through the course of disease. Whole blood was collected in K2EDTA tubes by collaborating institutions according to the institutions' own protocols. For TCRbeta analysis, collaborators shipped samples in one of three forms: frozen whole blood, isolated PBMCs, or DNA extracted from either of those sample types. V lost 7 bases and J lost 3 bases, and the count of bases not matched to a germline gene is 10. Spanning cysteine to phenylalanine, the CDR3 consists of 15 amino acids. Kept here is only the CDR3 DNA, which spans 45 bases and is read in frame from base 1. According to the germline V gene (reference sequence), CDR1 reads SSHAT and CDR2 reads FNYEAQ. A word on this clone: This clone's antigen is unknown. Qualities for individual bases were not recorded, and no much larger clone is one base off.

TCRbeta CDR3 regions were amplified from genomic DNA using the immunoSEQ Assay, a bias-controlled multiplex PCR. The study's own analysis went as follows. The number of nucleated cells in each sample was estimated from the amplification of reference gene primers within the assay. To quantify the absolute abundance of each unique TCRbeta CDR3 rearrangement, sequence reads were collapsed and filtered. For each sample, productive Simpson clonality was calculated by taking the square root of Simpson's diversity index across productive rearrangements. TCRdb holds this immuneACCESS table with in-frame rearrangements only. Some clones are missing; in checked studies, unresolved V genes explain under half, and the rest has no known cause. V, J and clone size were drawn from that table, and D and trimming were deduced from the DNA. This sample holds a few hundred thousand clones; around nine tenths were observed only once. Roughly 11% of the sample belongs to the ten largest clones.

The sequencing input was peripheral blood. The chain couples TRBV7-7 to TRBJ2-7; 9 of the junction bases match TRBD1. The sequence was obtained from a woman in her 30s with COVID-19, enrolled during active disease. CDR3 loop: CASKINRDRVYEQYF. DNA sequence: TGTGCCAGCAAAATAAACCGGGACAGGGTCTACGAGCAGTACTTC.